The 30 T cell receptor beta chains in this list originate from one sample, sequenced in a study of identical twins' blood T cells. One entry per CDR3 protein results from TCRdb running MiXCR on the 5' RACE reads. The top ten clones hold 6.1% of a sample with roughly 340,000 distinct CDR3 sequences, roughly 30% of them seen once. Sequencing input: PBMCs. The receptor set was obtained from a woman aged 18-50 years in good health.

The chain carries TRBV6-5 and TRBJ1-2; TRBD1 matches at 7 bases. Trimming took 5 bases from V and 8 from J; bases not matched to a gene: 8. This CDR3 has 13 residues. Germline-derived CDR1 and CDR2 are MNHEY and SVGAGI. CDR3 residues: CASSPQGGRGYTF. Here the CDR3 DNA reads TGTGCCAGCAGTCCCCAGGGGGGCCGAGGCTACACCTTC.

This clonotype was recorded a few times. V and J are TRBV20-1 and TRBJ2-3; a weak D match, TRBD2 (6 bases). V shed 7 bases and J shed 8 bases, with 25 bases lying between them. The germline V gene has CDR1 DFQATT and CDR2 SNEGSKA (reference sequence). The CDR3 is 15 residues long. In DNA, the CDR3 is TGCAGTGTATCAGGGCCCACGGGGTTGGAGGGTACGCAGTATTTT. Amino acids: CSVSGPTGLEGTQYF.

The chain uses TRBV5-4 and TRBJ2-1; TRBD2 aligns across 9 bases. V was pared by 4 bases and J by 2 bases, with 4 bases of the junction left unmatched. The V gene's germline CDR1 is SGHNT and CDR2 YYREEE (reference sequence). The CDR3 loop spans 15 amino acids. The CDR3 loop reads CASSQRGAPYNEQFF. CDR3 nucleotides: TGTGCCAGCAGCCAGCGGGGGGCACCCTACAATGAGCAGTTCTTC.

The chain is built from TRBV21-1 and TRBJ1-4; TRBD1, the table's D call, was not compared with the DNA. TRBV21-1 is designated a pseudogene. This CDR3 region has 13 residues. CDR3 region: CASPGAGNEKLFF. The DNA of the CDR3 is TGTGCCTCCCCCGGAGCCGGGAATGAAAAACTGTTTTTT.

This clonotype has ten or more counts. The CDR3 here is CATSDGYSGNTIYF. The DNA for the CDR3 is TGTGCCACCAGCGACGGATACTCTGGAAACACCATATATTTT. V is TRBV15 and J is TRBJ1-3, with no clear D. The CDR3 is 14 amino acids. The V and J ends lost 5 bases and 0 bases respectively, with 8 bases between them. Germline CDR1 and CDR2: LNHNV and YYDKDF (reference sequence). The variable domain in full, with the rest retrieved from reference TRBV15 and TRBJ1-3, is DAMVIQNPRYQVTQFGKPVTLSCSQTLNHNVMYWYQQKSSQAPKLLFHYYDKDFNNEADTPDNFQSRRPNTSFCFLDIRSPGLGDTAMYLCATSDGYSGNTIYFGEGSWLTVV.

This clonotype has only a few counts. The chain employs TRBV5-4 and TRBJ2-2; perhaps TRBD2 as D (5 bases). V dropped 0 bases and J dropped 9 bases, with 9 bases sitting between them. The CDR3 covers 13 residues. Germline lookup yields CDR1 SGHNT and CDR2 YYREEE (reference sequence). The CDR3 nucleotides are TGTGCCAGCAGCTTGGGGGGAGTCAGGGAGCTGTTTTTT. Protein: CASSLGGVRELFF.

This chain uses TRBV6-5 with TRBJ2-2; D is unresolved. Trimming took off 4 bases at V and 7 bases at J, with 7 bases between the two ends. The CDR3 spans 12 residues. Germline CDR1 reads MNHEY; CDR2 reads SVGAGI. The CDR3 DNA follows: TGTGCCAGCAGTTCCCACATCGGGGAGCTGTTTTTT. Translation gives CASSSHIGELFF.

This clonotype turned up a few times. The CDR3 DNA follows: TGTGCTAGTGGTTTGGTACAACTAGCCACCTACGAGCAGTACTTC. As protein: CASGLVQLATYEQYF. This chain connects TRBV12-5 to TRBJ2-7; maybe TRBD2 (6 bases). There are 15 residues in the CDR3. Between the trimmed V and J ends, which lost 0 bases and 2 bases, there was a span of 11 bases. Germline V gene lookup returns CDR1 LGHNT and CDR2 FRNRAP.

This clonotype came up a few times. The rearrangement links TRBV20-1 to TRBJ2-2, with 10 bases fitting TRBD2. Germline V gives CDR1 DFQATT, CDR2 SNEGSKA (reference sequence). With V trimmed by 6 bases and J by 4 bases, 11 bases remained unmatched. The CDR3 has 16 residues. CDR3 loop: CSAILSGTSVTGELFF. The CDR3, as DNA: TGCAGTGCCATTCTGTCCGGGACTAGCGTCACCGGGGAGCTGTTTTTT.

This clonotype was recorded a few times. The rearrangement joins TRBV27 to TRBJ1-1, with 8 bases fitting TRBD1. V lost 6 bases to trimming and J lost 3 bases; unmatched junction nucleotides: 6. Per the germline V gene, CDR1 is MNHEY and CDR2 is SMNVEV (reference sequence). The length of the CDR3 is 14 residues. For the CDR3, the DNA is TGTGCCAGCAGATTTCAGACAGGGGACACTGAAGCTTTCTTT. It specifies CASRFQTGDTEAFF.

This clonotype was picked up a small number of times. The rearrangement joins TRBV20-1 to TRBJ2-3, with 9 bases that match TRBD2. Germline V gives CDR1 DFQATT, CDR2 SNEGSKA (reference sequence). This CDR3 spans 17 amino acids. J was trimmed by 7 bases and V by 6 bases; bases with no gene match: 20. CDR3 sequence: CSAHTRSSGVEVNTQYF. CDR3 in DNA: TGCAGTGCCCATACAAGGTCTAGCGGGGTAGAAGTAAATACGCAGTATTTT.

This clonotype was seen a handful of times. The CDR3 protein is CASSLSGHPEQFF. The CDR3 coding sequence is TGTGCCAGCAGCTTGTCAGGACACCCAGAGCAGTTCTTC. The chain combines TRBV5-6 with TRBJ2-1; tentative D call: TRBD1 (5 bases). The CDR3 spans 13 residues. CDR1 and CDR2 from the germline V gene are SGHDT and YYEEEE. V was pared by 1 base and J by 10 bases, with 12 bases between.

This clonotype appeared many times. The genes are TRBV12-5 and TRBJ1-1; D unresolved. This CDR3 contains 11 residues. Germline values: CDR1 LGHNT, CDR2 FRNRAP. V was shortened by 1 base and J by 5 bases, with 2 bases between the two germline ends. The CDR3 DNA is TGTGCTAGTGGTTTGGGGACTGAAGCTTTCTTT. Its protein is CASGLGTEAFF.

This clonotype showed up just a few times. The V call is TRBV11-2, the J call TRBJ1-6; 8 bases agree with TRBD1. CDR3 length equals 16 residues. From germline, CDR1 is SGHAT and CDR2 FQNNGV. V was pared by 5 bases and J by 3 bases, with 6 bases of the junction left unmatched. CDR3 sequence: CASSPTGGSYNSPLHF. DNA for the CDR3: TGTGCCAGCAGCCCCACAGGGGGGAGCTATAATTCACCCCTCCACTTT.

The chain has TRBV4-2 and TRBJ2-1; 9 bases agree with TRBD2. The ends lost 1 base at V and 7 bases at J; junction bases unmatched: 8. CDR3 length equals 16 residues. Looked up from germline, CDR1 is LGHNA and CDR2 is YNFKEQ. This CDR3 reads CASSQVVAGGQNEQFF. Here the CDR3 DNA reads TGTGCCAGCAGCCAAGTCGTGGCGGGGGGGCAAAATGAGCAGTTCTTC.

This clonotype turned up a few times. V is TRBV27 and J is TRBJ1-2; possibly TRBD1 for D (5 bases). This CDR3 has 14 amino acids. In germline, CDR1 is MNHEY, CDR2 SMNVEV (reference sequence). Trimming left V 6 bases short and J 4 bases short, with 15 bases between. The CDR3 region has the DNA TGTGCCAGCAGCTGGATTGGGACGGGCTATGGCTACACCTTC. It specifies CASSWIGTGYGYTF.

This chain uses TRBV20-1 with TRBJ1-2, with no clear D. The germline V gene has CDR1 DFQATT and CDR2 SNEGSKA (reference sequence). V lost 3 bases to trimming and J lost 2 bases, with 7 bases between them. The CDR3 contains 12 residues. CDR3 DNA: TGCAGTGCTAGCGAGGGAAACTATGGCTACACCTTC. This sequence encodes CSASEGNYGYTF.

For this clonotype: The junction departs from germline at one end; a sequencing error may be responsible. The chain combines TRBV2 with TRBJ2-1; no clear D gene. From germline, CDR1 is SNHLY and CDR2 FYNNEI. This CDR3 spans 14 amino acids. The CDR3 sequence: CASREVAGNNEQFF. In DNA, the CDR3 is TGTGCCAGCAGGGAAGTCGCAGGTAACAATGAGCAGTTCTTC.

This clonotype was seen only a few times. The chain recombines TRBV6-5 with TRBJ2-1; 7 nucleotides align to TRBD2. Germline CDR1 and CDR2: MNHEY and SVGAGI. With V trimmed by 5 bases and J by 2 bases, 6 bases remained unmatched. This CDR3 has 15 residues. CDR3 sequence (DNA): TGTGCCAGCAGTCCCACGGGACTAACCTACAATGAGCAGTTCTTC. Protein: CASSPTGLTYNEQFF.

The CDR3 bases are TGTGCCAGCAGCTTGGAGGTTAATGGGCCCCAGCATTTT. This translates into CASSLEVNGPQHF. The rearrangement links TRBV5-6 to TRBJ1-5; D gene uncertain. Germline values: CDR1 SGHDT, CDR2 YYEEEE. CDR3 size: 13 residues. V shed 0 bases and J shed 9 bases, with 10 bases lying between them. The variable domain in full, completed from reference TRBV5-6 and TRBJ1-5, reads DAGVTQSPTHLIKTRGQQVTLRCSPKSGHDTVSWYQQALGQGPQFIFQYYEEEERQRGNFPDRFSGHQFPNYSSELNVNALLLGDSALYLCASSLEVNGPQHFGDGTRLSIL.

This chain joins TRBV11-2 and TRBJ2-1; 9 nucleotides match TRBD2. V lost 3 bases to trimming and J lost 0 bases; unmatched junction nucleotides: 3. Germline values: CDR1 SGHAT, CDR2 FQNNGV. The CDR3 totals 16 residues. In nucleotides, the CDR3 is TGTGCCAGCAGCTTTCTTAGCGGGAGCTCCTACAATGAGCAGTTCTTC. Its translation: CASSFLSGSSYNEQFF.

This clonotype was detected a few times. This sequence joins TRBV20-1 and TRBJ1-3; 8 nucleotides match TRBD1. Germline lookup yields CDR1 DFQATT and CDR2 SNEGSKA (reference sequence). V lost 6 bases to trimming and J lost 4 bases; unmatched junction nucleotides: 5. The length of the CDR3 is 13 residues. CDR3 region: CSAGQGGGNTIYF. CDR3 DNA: TGCAGTGCCGGACAGGGAGGAGGAAACACCATATATTTT.

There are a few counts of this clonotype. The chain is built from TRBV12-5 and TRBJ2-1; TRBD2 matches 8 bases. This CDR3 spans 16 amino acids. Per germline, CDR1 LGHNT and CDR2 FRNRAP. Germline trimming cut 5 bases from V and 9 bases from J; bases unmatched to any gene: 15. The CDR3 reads CASGPSPLLADGEQFF. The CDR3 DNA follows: TGTGCTAGTGGTCCCTCCCCCCTACTAGCGGATGGTGAGCAGTTCTTC. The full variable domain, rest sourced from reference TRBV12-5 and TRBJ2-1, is DARVTQTPRHKVTEMGQEVTMRCQPILGHNTVFWYRQTMMQGLELLAYFRNRAPLDDSGMPKDRFSAEMPDATLATLKIQPSEPRDSAVYFCASGPSPLLADGEQFFGPGTRLTVL.

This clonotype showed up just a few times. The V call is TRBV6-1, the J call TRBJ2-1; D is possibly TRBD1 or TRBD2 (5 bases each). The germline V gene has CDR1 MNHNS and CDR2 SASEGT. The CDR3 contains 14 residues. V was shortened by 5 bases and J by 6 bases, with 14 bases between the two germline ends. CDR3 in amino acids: CASSRGTAINEQFF. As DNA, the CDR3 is TGTGCCAGCAGTAGAGGGACGGCAATCAATGAGCAGTTCTTC.

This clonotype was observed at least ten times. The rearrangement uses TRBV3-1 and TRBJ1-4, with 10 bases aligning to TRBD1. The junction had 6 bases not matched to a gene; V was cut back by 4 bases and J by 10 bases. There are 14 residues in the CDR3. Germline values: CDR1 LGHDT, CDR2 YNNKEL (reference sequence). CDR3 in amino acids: CASSLGQGIGKLFF. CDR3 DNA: TGTGCCAGCAGCCTGGGACAGGGGATAGGAAAACTGTTTTTT.

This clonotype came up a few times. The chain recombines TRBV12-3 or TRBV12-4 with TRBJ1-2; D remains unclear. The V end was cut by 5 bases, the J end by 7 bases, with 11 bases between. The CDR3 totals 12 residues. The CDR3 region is CASSLSRSGYTF. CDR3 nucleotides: TGTGCCAGCAGTCTATCGAGGAGTGGCTACACCTTC.

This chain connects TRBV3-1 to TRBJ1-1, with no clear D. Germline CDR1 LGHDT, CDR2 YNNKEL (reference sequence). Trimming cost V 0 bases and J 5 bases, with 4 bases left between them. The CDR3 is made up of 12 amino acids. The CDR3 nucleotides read TGTGCCAGCAGCCAAGATTATACTGAAGCTTTCTTT. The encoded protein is CASSQDYTEAFF.

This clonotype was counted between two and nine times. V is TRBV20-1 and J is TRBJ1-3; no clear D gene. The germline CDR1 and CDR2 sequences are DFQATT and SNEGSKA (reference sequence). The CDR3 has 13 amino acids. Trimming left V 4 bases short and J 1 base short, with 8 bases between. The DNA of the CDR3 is TGCAGTGCTAAGCAAGTTTCTGGAAACACCATATATTTT. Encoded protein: CSAKQVSGNTIYF.

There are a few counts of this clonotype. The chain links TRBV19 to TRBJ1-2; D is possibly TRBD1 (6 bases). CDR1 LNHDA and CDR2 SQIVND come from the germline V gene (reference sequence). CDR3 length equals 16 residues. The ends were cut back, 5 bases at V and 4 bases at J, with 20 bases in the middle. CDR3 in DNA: TGTGCCAGTAGTCTCAAGGGGCAGGACAGTATCTATGGCTACACCTTC. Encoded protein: CASSLKGQDSIYGYTF. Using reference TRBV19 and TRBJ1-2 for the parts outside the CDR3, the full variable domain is DGGITQSPKYLFRKEGQNVTLSCEQNLNHDAMYWYRQDPGQGLRLIYYSQIVNDFQKGDIAEGYSVSREKKESFPLTVTSAQKNPTAFYLCASSLKGQDSIYGYTFGSGTRLTVV.

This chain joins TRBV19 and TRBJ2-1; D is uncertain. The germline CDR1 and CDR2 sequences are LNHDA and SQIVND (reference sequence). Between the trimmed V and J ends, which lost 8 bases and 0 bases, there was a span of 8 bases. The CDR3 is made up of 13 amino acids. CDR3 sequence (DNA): TGTGCCAGTTCCAGAGTCTCCTACAATGAGCAGTTCTTC. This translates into CASSRVSYNEQFF. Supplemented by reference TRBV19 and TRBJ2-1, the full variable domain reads DGGITQSPKYLFRKEGQNVTLSCEQNLNHDAMYWYRQDPGQGLRLIYYSQIVNDFQKGDIAEGYSVSREKKESFPLTVTSAQKNPTAFYLCASSRVSYNEQFFGPGTRLTVL.